A single sample is the source of the 30 T cell receptor beta chains below, sequenced in a study of CD8 T cells in Susac syndrome. RNA in amounts of 0.5 to 1 ug was reverse transcribed with random hexamers. Via MiXCR, TCRdb re-called the immunoSEQ multiplex PCR reads, giving one row per CDR3 protein. The table has 100,000 to 150,000 distinct CDR3 sequences, 93% seen once; the top ten hold roughly 0.29%. Sequencing was done on a sample of CD8+ T cells from PBMCs. The receptor set was obtained from a human donor with multiple sclerosis.

The chain carries TRBV5-4 and TRBJ2-7; 7 nucleotides align to TRBD1. The CDR3 loop spans 13 amino acids. CDR1 is SGHNT and CDR2 is YYREEE in the germline V gene (reference sequence). J was trimmed by 3 bases and V by 4 bases; bases with no gene match: 4. The CDR3 sequence: CASSENRGYEQYF. The CDR3 DNA sequence: TGTGCCAGCAGCGAGAACAGGGGCTACGAGCAGTACTTC.

On this clonotype: The junction departs from the called germline gene at one end, perhaps through a read error. J is TRBJ1-1 and V is TRBV5-1; 8 bases map to TRBD1. Germline CDR1 SGHRS, CDR2 YFSETQ. This CDR3 comprises 14 residues. The CDR3 reads CASSLYRGDTEVFF. The DNA for the CDR3 is TGCGCCAGCAGCTTGTACAGGGGGGACACTGAAGTTTTCTTT.

V and J are TRBV5-6 and TRBJ2-6, with D maybe TRBD2 (6 bases). Germline V lookup: CDR1 SGHDT, CDR2 YYEEEE. The CDR3 length is 16 residues. V lost 4 bases and J lost 2, with 13 bases in between. The CDR3 DNA follows: TGTGCCAGCAGCCCGAACGGGGGAGCTGGGGCCAACGTCCTGACTTTC. This codes for CASSPNGGAGANVLTF.

The chain is built from TRBV3-1 and TRBJ2-1; 7 bases align to TRBD1. Germline V CDR1 and CDR2: LGHDT, YNNKEL (reference sequence). Unmatched junction bases numbered 14, after V lost 4 bases and J lost 5 bases. CDR3 length: 17 residues. The CDR3 protein is CASSPFRRDSLHNEQFF. CDR3 coding DNA: TGTGCCAGCAGCCCCTTCCGCCGGGACAGTCTCCACAATGAGCAGTTCTTC.

This chain connects TRBV27 to TRBJ1-5; D perhaps matches TRBD1 (6 bases). Germline CDR1 MNHEY, CDR2 SMNVEV (reference sequence). Trimming pared 5 bases from V and 2 bases from J, leaving 13 bases between. CDR3 length: 15 residues. CDR3 loop: CASSPVGQRNQPQHF. The CDR3 DNA reads TGTGCCAGCAGTCCGGTTGGACAGCGCAATCAGCCCCAGCATTTT.

The chain joins TRBV15 to TRBJ2-2; no reliable D call. CDR3 length: 16 amino acids. The V and J ends lost 1 base and 0 bases respectively, with 9 bases between them. Germline V gene data show CDR1 as LNHNV and CDR2 as YYDKDF (reference sequence). Here the CDR3 DNA reads TGTGCCACCAGCAGAGTAGGCGTGACGAACACCGGGGAGCTGTTTTTT. It translates to CATSRVGVTNTGELFF.

This chain joins TRBV27 and TRBJ2-6; D is possibly TRBD1 (6 bases). The CDR3 extends over 17 amino acids. V was pared by 5 bases and J by 2 bases, with 16 bases between. CDR1 and CDR2 (germline): MNHEY, SMNVEV (reference sequence). CDR3 amino acids: CASSPTHREPGANVLTF. The CDR3 DNA follows: TGTGCCAGCAGTCCGACCCACAGGGAACCTGGGGCCAACGTCCTGACTTTC.

The rearrangement uses TRBV6-5 and TRBJ2-1; D remains ambiguous. Germline V gives CDR1 MNHEY, CDR2 SVGAGI. The CDR3 is 13 residues long. Trimming took 6 bases from V and 9 from J, leaving 15 bases between them. The CDR3 loop is CASSHWVRSEQFF. In DNA form, the CDR3 reads TGTGCCAGCAGCCACTGGGTTCGGAGTGAGCAGTTCTTC.

The rearrangement links TRBV20-1 to TRBJ2-5; 8 bases line up with TRBD2. The CDR3 spans 13 residues. V lost 5 bases and J lost 3; bases outside the gene matches: 5. Germline V gene data show CDR1 as DFQATT and CDR2 as SNEGSKA (reference sequence). CDR3 sequence reads: CSARREGEETQYF. CDR3 coding DNA: TGCAGTGCTCGCCGGGAGGGAGAAGAGACCCAGTACTTC.

This chain connects TRBV3-1 to TRBJ1-6; D perhaps matches TRBD1 (6 bases). The germline gives CDR1 LGHDT, CDR2 YNNKEL (reference sequence). This CDR3 contains 18 residues. With 3 bases removed from V and 0 bases from J, the gap between germline ends came to 15 bases. This CDR3 reads CASSHRQETSSYNSPLHF. DNA for the CDR3: TGTGCCAGCAGCCATCGACAGGAAACGAGCTCCTATAATTCACCCCTCCACTTT.

The J gene is TRBJ2-1, the V gene TRBV7-9, with D perhaps TRBD1 (6 bases). The CDR3 runs 13 residues. V was cut by 6 bases and J by 6 bases, with 12 bases left in between. The germline V gene encodes CDR1 SEHNR and CDR2 FQNEAQ (reference sequence). The CDR3 spells CASRRPGVNEQFF. The DNA of the CDR3 is TGTGCCAGCAGGCGCCCAGGGGTCAATGAGCAGTTCTTC.

The chain uses TRBV21-1 and TRBJ1-6. TRBV21-1 is a known pseudogene. CDR3 length: 14 amino acids. The CDR3, as DNA: TGTGCCAGCAGCAGAATCGGAAAGAATTCACCCCTCCACTTT. It yields the protein CASSRIGKNSPLHF.

This chain connects TRBV7-9 to TRBJ2-7; D is ambiguous. The CDR3 contains 14 residues. Trimming shortened V by 5 bases and J by 5 bases, and 16 bases separated the two germline ends. The V gene's germline CDR1 is SEHNR and CDR2 FQNEAQ (reference sequence). The CDR3 reads CASSPPERRNEQYF. The CDR3 nucleotides are TGTGCCAGCAGCCCACCCGAGAGGAGAAACGAGCAGTACTTC.

The gene calls are TRBV6-5 and TRBJ1-4; TRBD1 agrees at 8 bases. Germline assignment: CDR1 MNHEY and CDR2 SVGAGI. This CDR3 region has 19 residues. With V trimmed by 5 bases and J by 2 bases, 16 bases remained unmatched. This CDR3 is CASSNDRTGPLETNEKLFF. In nucleotides, the CDR3 is TGTGCCAGCAGTAACGACCGGACAGGGCCCCTCGAGACTAATGAAAAACTGTTTTTT.

This rearrangement joins TRBV9 to TRBJ1-1, with a weak D call TRBD1 (5 bases). The germline CDR1 and CDR2 sequences are SGDLS and YYNGEE. Trimming took 4 bases from V and 4 from J, leaving 14 bases between them. CDR3 length: 14 amino acids. The CDR3 loop reads CASSTSGGATEAFF. CDR3 coding DNA: TGTGCCAGCAGCACAAGCGGAGGGGCCACTGAAGCTTTCTTT.

The V and J genes are TRBV7-3 and TRBJ2-3, with a weak D call TRBD2 (6 bases). Germline CDR1 is SGHTA and CDR2 is FQGTGA. The length of the CDR3 is 14 residues. V lost 3 bases to trimming and J lost 0 bases, with 7 bases between them. The CDR3 protein is CASSFGTSTDTQYF. The CDR3 nucleotides are TGTGCCAGCAGCTTTGGGACTAGCACAGATACGCAGTATTTT.

A single count supports this clonotype. CDR3 sequence: CASSPIPGQGRYNSPLHF. CDR3 nucleotide sequence: TGTGCCAGCAGTCCAATCCCGGGACAGGGGCGCTATAATTCACCCCTCCACTTT. The chain recombines TRBV6-1 with TRBJ1-6; 10 nucleotides line up with TRBD1. V lost 5 bases and J lost 3; bases outside the gene matches: 10. The germline V gene encodes CDR1 MNHNS and CDR2 SASEGT. CDR3 length: 18 residues.

This rearrangement joins TRBV4-1 to TRBJ2-3; D might be TRBD1 (5 bases). Germline lookup yields CDR1 MGHRA and CDR2 YSYEKL. V lost 3 bases to trimming and J lost 3 bases, with 19 bases between them. The CDR3 has 17 amino acids. CDR3: CASSQTPRQSITDTQYF. The CDR3 bases are TGCGCCAGCAGCCAGACACCGAGACAGTCGATTACAGATACGCAGTATTTT.

The chain has TRBV29-1 and TRBJ2-5, with D maybe TRBD2 (6 bases). CDR3 length: 14 amino acids. Germline lookup yields CDR1 SQVTM and CDR2 ANQGSEA. V was cut by 2 bases and J by 3 bases, with 13 bases left in between. The CDR3, as DNA: TGCAGCGTTGAATGGAGGGCGGGGAAAGAGACCCAGTACTTC. Residues: CSVEWRAGKETQYF.

This chain connects TRBV15 to TRBJ2-1; 7 bases line up with TRBD1. The junction had 15 bases not matched to a gene; V was cut back by 4 bases and J by 9 bases. The CDR3 is made up of 16 amino acids. Germline V gene data show CDR1 as LNHNV and CDR2 as YYDKDF (reference sequence). Here the CDR3 reads CATSTNRDSLSIEQFF. CDR3 sequence (DNA): TGTGCCACCAGCACTAACCGGGACAGCCTATCGATTGAGCAGTTCTTC.

The gene calls are TRBV7-9 and TRBJ1-5; D is undetermined. This CDR3 contains 11 residues. Germline V gene lookup returns CDR1 SEHNR and CDR2 FQNEAQ (reference sequence). The ends were cut back, 1 base at V and 15 bases at J, with 10 bases in the middle. CDR3 residues: CASSLVPDWHF. Written as DNA, the CDR3 is TGTGCCAGCAGCTTAGTTCCCGATTGGCATTTT.

Only one count was recorded for this clonotype. J is TRBJ2-3 and V is TRBV20-1; D is uncertain. V lost 7 bases to trimming and J lost 3 bases, with 11 bases between them. This CDR3 is 12 amino acids long. Looked up from germline, CDR1 is DFQATT and CDR2 is SNEGSKA (reference sequence). The CDR3 spells CSDSPRTDTQYF. CDR3 nucleotide sequence: TGCAGTGATTCTCCTAGGACAGATACGCAGTATTTT.

The chain joins TRBV5-6 to TRBJ2-1, with 7 bases that match TRBD1. V lost 2 bases, J lost 8 bases, and 7 bases stayed unmatched. The CDR3 totals 14 residues. CDR1 and CDR2 from the germline V gene are SGHDT and YYEEEE. The CDR3 coding sequence is TGTGCCAGCAGCTTATCTGGGACAGACGATGAGCAGTTCTTC. This translates into CASSLSGTDDEQFF.

The genes are TRBV7-9 and TRBJ2-5; D remains unclear. Germline V gene sequence: CDR1 SEHNR, CDR2 FQNEAQ (reference sequence). Trimming removed 6 bases from V and 5 bases from J, with 16 bases in between. The CDR3 has 14 amino acids. CDR3: CASRQPPLEETQYF. The CDR3 DNA is TGTGCCAGCAGACAACCCCCACTCGAGGAGACCCAGTACTTC. Drawing the rest from reference TRBV7-9 and TRBJ2-5, the complete variable domain is DTGVSQNPRHKITKRGQNVTFRCDPISEHNRLYWYRQTLGQGPEFLTYFQNEAQLEKSRLLSDRFSAERPKGSFSTLEIQRTEQGDSAMYLCASRQPPLEETQYFGPGTRLLVL.

This chain connects TRBV7-9 to TRBJ2-1; D is unclear. This CDR3 has 11 residues. Trimming left V 8 bases short and J 8 bases short, with 10 bases between. The germline gives CDR1 SEHNR, CDR2 FQNEAQ (reference sequence). The CDR3 is CASRTVDEQFF. As DNA, the CDR3 is TGTGCCAGCCGAACGGTGGATGAGCAGTTCTTC.

The chain uses TRBV5-6 and TRBJ2-5; maybe TRBD1 (6 bases). CDR3 length: 14 residues. Trimming took off 4 bases at V and 5 bases at J, with 15 bases between the two ends. Germline lookup yields CDR1 SGHDT and CDR2 YYEEEE. The CDR3 coding sequence is TGTGCCAGCAGCGTTAACAGGGCCATGGAGACCCAGTACTTC. This translates into CASSVNRAMETQYF.

This chain links TRBV27 with TRBJ2-2; a weak D match, TRBD1 (5 bases). This CDR3 has 14 residues. Trimming took 6 bases from V and 3 from J, leaving 11 bases between them. The V gene's germline CDR1 is MNHEY and CDR2 SMNVEV (reference sequence). CDR3 loop: CASSRVYDTGELFF. The CDR3 region has the DNA TGTGCCAGCAGCAGGGTATACGACACCGGGGAGCTGTTTTTT.

This chain links TRBV12-3 or TRBV12-4 with TRBJ2-7; D ambiguous. This CDR3 is 13 amino acids long. V dropped 5 bases and J dropped 5 bases, with 13 bases sitting between them. The CDR3 DNA reads TGTGCCAGCAGTGCTTATCTAGGGAACGAGCAGTACTTC. It is translated as CASSAYLGNEQYF.

The chain employs TRBV19 and TRBJ1-2, with 9 bases that match TRBD1. Trimming cost V 5 bases and J 7 bases; bases outside gene matches: 8. From germline, CDR1 is LNHDA and CDR2 SQIVND (reference sequence). The CDR3 runs to 14 residues. The DNA for the CDR3 is TGTGCCAGTAGTCCCGGACAGGGGCACGGTGGCTACACCTTC. Encoded protein: CASSPGQGHGGYTF.

This clonotype was recorded once. The CDR3 bases are TGTGCCAGCAGCAAATTGGGCAGGGGGCCTAATGAGCAGTTCTTC. This codes for CASSKLGRGPNEQFF. This chain uses TRBV21-1 with TRBJ2-1; the DNA was not used to check the table's D call, TRBD1. TRBV21-1 has pseudogene status. This CDR3 is 15 amino acids long.